The 21 T cell receptor beta chains listed next were all sequenced from one sample in a study of cytomegalovirus exposure and HLA in healthy donors. PCR employed 60 Vbeta and 13 Jbeta primers. TCRdb keeps only in-frame clones here, not all; method: immunoSEQ multiplex PCR. The table records about 140,000 clones, about 61% of them present only once. The sample consisted of PBMCs. The receptor source for this set is a male donor in good health and CMV-seronegative.

The chain is built from TRBV15 and TRBJ1-3; tentative D call: TRBD1 (6 bases). Trimming removed 1 base from V and 2 bases from J, with 15 bases in between. In germline, CDR1 is LNHNV, CDR2 YYDKDF (reference sequence). This CDR3 spans 17 amino acids. CDR3 DNA sequence: TGTGCCACCAGCAGAGCGAGGGGCGGGGGGCCTGGAAACACCATATATTTT. It encodes CATSRARGGGPGNTIYF.

V usage is TRBV27 and J usage is TRBJ2-7; weak D call: TRBD1 (5 bases). The CDR3 has 15 amino acids. Trimming pared 3 bases from V and 6 bases from J, leaving 18 bases between. The germline V gene encodes CDR1 MNHEY and CDR2 SMNVEV (reference sequence). CDR3 in DNA: TGTGCCAGCAGTTTTTCGAGGCAGGGATCTCTCGAGCAGTACTTC. Translation: CASSFSRQGSLEQYF.

The V gene is TRBV11-2, the J gene TRBJ1-1, with D uncertain. This CDR3 spans 14 amino acids. Per the germline V gene, CDR1 is SGHAT and CDR2 is FQNNGV. The V end was cut by 1 base, the J end by 5 bases, with 11 bases between. DNA of the CDR3: TGTGCCAGCAGCTTAGTGGTCGGCGGTACTGAAGCTTTCTTT. It encodes CASSLVVGGTEAFF.

V usage is TRBV11-1 and J usage is TRBJ2-7; D might be TRBD1 (5 bases). CDR1 is SGHAT, CDR2 FQDESV, per germline (reference sequence). V was clipped by 3 bases and J by 4 bases, with 10 bases between them. The CDR3 covers 13 residues. CDR3 sequence: CASSFAQGYEQYF. In DNA form, the CDR3 reads TGTGCCAGCAGCTTCGCGCAGGGTTACGAGCAGTACTTC. The entire variable domain, with the rest obtained from reference TRBV11-1 and TRBJ2-7, is as follows: EAEVAQSPRYKITEKSQAVAFWCDPISGHATLYWYRQILGQGPELLVQFQDESVVDDSQLPKDRFSAERLKGVDSTLKIQPAELGDSAMYLCASSFAQGYEQYFGPGTRLTVT.

The chain has TRBV6-5 and TRBJ1-3, with TRBD1 matching over 8 bases. The CDR3 has 16 amino acids. Trimming at V came to 4 bases and at J to 0 bases, leaving 5 bases not matched to a gene. The germline gives CDR1 MNHEY, CDR2 SVGAGI. CDR3 sequence (DNA): TGTGCCAGCAGTTCGGGGACAGGCGTCTCTGGAAACACCATATATTTT. Its translation is CASSSGTGVSGNTIYF.

The V gene is TRBV11-2, the J gene TRBJ2-3; 9 nucleotides line up with TRBD2. CDR1 and CDR2 from the germline V gene are SGHAT and FQNNGV. V gave up 5 bases and J gave up 4 bases; unmatched junction bases: 7. This CDR3 spans 15 amino acids. The chain's CDR3 is CASSMAGGRSDTQYF. In DNA, the CDR3 is TGTGCCAGCAGCATGGCGGGGGGGCGGTCAGATACGCAGTATTTT.

This clone was found a few times. The chain recombines TRBV28 with TRBJ1-2; 12 bases map to TRBD1. Germline V gene lookup returns CDR1 MDHEN and CDR2 SYDVKM. The CDR3 consists of 17 residues. The junction had 12 bases not matched to a gene; V was cut back by 4 bases and J by 6 bases. This CDR3 is CASSSSGTGGVSHGYTF. The CDR3, as DNA: TGTGCCAGCAGTTCCTCCGGGACAGGGGGCGTATCTCATGGCTACACCTTC.

This clone was recorded a few times. V is TRBV12-5 and J is TRBJ2-1; D uncertain. Trimming removed 4 bases at V and 1 base at J, with 2 bases between. The CDR3 loop spans 12 amino acids. Germline CDR1 reads LGHNT; CDR2 reads FRNRAP. CDR3 amino acids: CASGSSYNEQFF. CDR3 nucleotides: TGTGCTAGTGGTTCTTCCTACAATGAGCAGTTCTTC.

J is TRBJ2-2 and V is TRBV7-3; 9 nucleotides align to TRBD2. V was pared by 6 bases and J by 0 bases, with 5 bases of the junction left unmatched. The CDR3 runs 16 residues. Germline lookup yields CDR1 SGHTA and CDR2 FQGTGA. CDR3 in amino acids: CASSLAGYANTGELFF. CDR3 bases: TGTGCCAGCAGTCTAGCGGGGTACGCGAACACCGGGGAGCTGTTTTTT.

The chain couples TRBV27 to TRBJ2-7; TRBD1 agrees at 9 bases. The CDR3 contains 16 residues. V lost 4 bases to trimming and J lost 2 bases; unmatched junction nucleotides: 9. Germline CDR1 and CDR2: MNHEY and SMNVEV (reference sequence). CDR3 bases: TGTGCCAGCAGTTCCCCTCGACAGGGGGGTACCTACGAGCAGTACTTC. Translation: CASSSPRQGGTYEQYF.

The chain employs TRBV5-1 and TRBJ2-5; TRBD1 might be the D (5 bases). The CDR3 totals 14 residues. Trimming cost V 3 bases and J 3 bases, with 12 bases left between them. Germline loops: CDR1 SGHRS, CDR2 YFSETQ. Written as DNA, the CDR3 is TGCGCCAGCAGCTGGACACCGACGGAAGAGACCCAGTACTTC. Translated, it gives CASSWTPTEETQYF.

The chain links TRBV10-3 to TRBJ2-7, with D possibly matching TRBD2 (8 bases). Germline CDR1 reads ENHRY; CDR2 reads SYGVKD. V gave up 6 bases and J gave up 3 bases, with 15 bases separating them. This CDR3 is built from 14 residues. The CDR3 sequence: CAISGGDRYYEQYF. In DNA, the CDR3 is TGTGCCATCAGCGGGGGGGACAGATACTACGAGCAGTACTTC.

J is TRBJ2-1 and V is TRBV10-2, with a weak D call TRBD2 (7 bases). CDR1 is WSHSY, CDR2 SAAADI, per germline. This CDR3 is built from 13 residues. Trimming removed 4 bases at V and 9 bases at J, with 13 bases between. CDR3 loop: CASSGGGRGEQFF. The CDR3, as DNA: TGCGCCAGCAGTGGGGGGGGGCGAGGTGAGCAGTTCTTC.

CDR3 DNA: TGTGCCAGCAGCTTGGGGGGGGATGATACGCAGTATTTT. It is translated as CASSLGGDDTQYF. The chain recombines TRBV7-2 with TRBJ2-3; TRBD2 matches 7 bases. Germline CDR1 reads SGHTA; CDR2 reads FQGNSA. With V trimmed by 3 bases and J by 6 bases, 3 bases remained unmatched. The CDR3 has 13 amino acids.

The V gene is TRBV6-1, the J gene TRBJ1-5; D is ambiguous. Per the germline V gene, CDR1 is MNHNS and CDR2 is SASEGT. Between the trimmed V and J ends, which lost 7 bases and 6 bases, there was a span of 13 bases. The CDR3 covers 13 residues. The CDR3 nucleotides read TGTGCCAGCAAAGCTGAAAGTCGTCAGCCCCAGCATTTT. Its translation is CASKAESRQPQHF.

The V and J genes are TRBV7-8 and TRBJ2-3, with D maybe TRBD2 (5 bases). V was pared by 2 bases and J by 6 bases, with 9 bases between. Germline V lookup: CDR1 SGHVS, CDR2 FQNEAQ. CDR3 size: 13 residues. This CDR3 reads CASSLTAGDTQYF. The CDR3 DNA reads as TGTGCCAGCAGCTTAACCGCGGGCGATACGCAGTATTTT.

This clone was observed a few times. The rearrangement uses TRBV4-3 and TRBJ2-1; the D is unclear. CDR3 length equals 15 residues. V lost 2 bases and J 0 bases, leaving 8 bases between the germline ends. Germline-derived CDR1 and CDR2 are LGHNA and YSLEER. The CDR3 DNA sequence: TGCGCCAGCAGCCAACTCACAGCCTCCTACAATGAGCAGTTCTTC. Encoded protein: CASSQLTASYNEQFF.

Comment on this clone: Additional DNA sequences in this sample encode the identical CDR3. The chain joins TRBV6-6 to TRBJ2-7; TRBD2 might be the D (5 bases). V lost 0 bases and J 0 bases, leaving 9 bases between the germline ends. Germline CDR1 is MNHNY and CDR2 is SVGAGI (reference sequence). CDR3 size: 15 residues. For the CDR3, the DNA is TGTGCCAGCAGTTACTCCGGGGAGAGCTCCTACGAGCAGTACTTC. Encoded protein: CASSYSGESSYEQYF.

This clone has just a few counts. The chain joins TRBV11-2 to TRBJ2-1, with 12 bases matching TRBD2. Trimming at V came to 1 base and at J to 8 bases, leaving 3 bases not matched to a gene. The CDR3 length is 15 residues. Germline V CDR1 and CDR2: SGHAT, FQNNGV. CDR3 loop: CASSLGTSGVHEQFF. As DNA, the CDR3 is TGTGCCAGCAGCTTAGGGACTAGCGGGGTGCATGAGCAGTTCTTC.

This clone was recorded once. CDR3 protein: CASSSTTGGIGEQYF. The CDR3 bases are TGTGCCAGCAGCTCCACGACAGGGGGCATTGGCGAGCAGTACTTC. V gene TRBV7-2 combines with J gene TRBJ2-7; 10 positions agree with TRBD1. V lost 4 bases, J lost 6 bases, and 9 bases stayed unmatched. There are 15 residues in the CDR3. CDR1 is SGHTA, CDR2 FQGNSA, per germline.

The J gene is TRBJ1-2, the V gene TRBV28, with D perhaps matching TRBD1 (6 bases). The CDR3 spans 12 residues. Germline CDR1 MDHEN, CDR2 SYDVKM. V lost 4 bases, J lost 8 bases, and 11 bases lay in between. In DNA form, the CDR3 reads TGTGCCAGCAGTTGGGCGGGGGGCGGCTACACCTTC. Protein product: CASSWAGGGYTF.